This is a list of T cell receptor beta chains from one sample in a study of blood T cell repertoires in COVID-19. The table came from immunoSEQ multiplex PCR; TCRdb's copy has only in-frame clones and leaves some out. The sample consists of some 260,000 clones, around 88% of them appearing once. The specimen was peripheral blood. All receptors come from a woman in her twenties or thirties with COVID-19, enrolled during active disease. Each CDR3 is given with its conserved first and last residue. The D gene is left open where the match is weak. Clone size is stated in some rows and not others, as once, few, many or a class when expanded.

TRBV9	TRBD2	.	TRBJ2-1	TGTGCCAGCAGCGTAGAACCCCCACTAGCGGGAGTGAGGAATGAGCAGTTCTTC	CASSVEPPLAGVRNEQFF
TRBV23-1	.	.	TRBJ2-3	TGCGCCAGCAGTCAACGACCATGTGAACCGGGACTCTGCACAGATACGCAGTATTTT	CASSQRPCEPGLCTDTQYF
TRBV7-7	TRBD2	.	TRBJ2-3	TGTGCTAGCAGCCGGGGACTAGCGGTAACAGATACGCAGTATTTT	CASSRGLAVTDTQYF
TRBV28	.	.	TRBJ1-2	TGTGCCAGCAGTCCTCTCCTTAGTCCCTATGGCTACACCTTC	CASSPLLSPYGYTF
TRBV4-1	TRBD1	.	TRBJ2-4	TGCGCCAGCAGCCAAGGGACAGGGGGCAAAGTTTTAGCCAAAAACATTCAGTACTTC	CASSQGTGGKVLAKNIQYF
TRBV4-1	TRBD2	.	TRBJ2-3	TGCGCCAGCAGCCAGGGGCGCGGGGGGGTACCTAGCACAGATACGCAGTATTTT	CASSQGRGGVPSTDTQYF
TRBV30	TRBD1	once	TRBJ2-3	TGTGCCTGGAGTGGAAACAGGGGGCAATCGGATACGCAGTATTTT	CAWSGNRGQSDTQYF
TRBV27	.	.	TRBJ1-1	TGTGCCAGCAGAGTGGACAGAAACACTGAAGCTTTCTTT	CASRVDRNTEAFF
TRBV9	TRBD1	.	TRBJ1-3	TGTGCCAGCAGCTCACCCCAGGAAGGACAGGGACTTAAGAGCTCTGGAAACACCATATATTTT	CASSSPQEGQGLKSSGNTIYF
TRBV19	.	.	TRBJ1-4	TGTGCCAGTAGTATATTTGCGGGGAATGAAAAACTGTTTTTT	CASSIFAGNEKLFF
TRBV11-2	.	.	TRBJ1-2	TGTGCCAGCAGCGAACAGGGAGAGGTGGGCTACACCTTC	CASSEQGEVGYTF
TRBV6-1	TRBD1	few	TRBJ1-1	TGTGCCAGCAGTGAAGCAAGGACAGGGGTGACTGAAGCTTTCTTT	CASSEARTGVTEAFF
TRBV10-3	TRBD1	once	TRBJ1-1	TGTGCCATCAGCAACTCAGGGGGCACTGAAGCTTTCTTT	CAISNSGGTEAFF
TRBV29-1	.	.	TRBJ1-1	TGCAGCGTTCTATCGCCTCGGGGGAACACTGAAGCTTTCTTT	CSVLSPRGNTEAFF
TRBV6-5	TRBD1	.	TRBJ1-1	TGTGCCAGCAGAAGGGACAGGGGGGGCACTGAAGCTTTCTTT	CASRRDRGGTEAFF
TRBV4-1	TRBD1	.	TRBJ1-4	TGCGCCAGCAGCCCGAGGGACAGGACAAATGAAAAACTGTTTTTT	CASSPRDRTNEKLFF
TRBV6-5	.	.	TRBJ1-6	TGTGCCACCAACTCACTCAGGGGACACTCACCCCTCCACTTT	CATNSLRGHSPLHF
TRBV18	.	.	TRBJ2-6	TGTGCCAGCTCACCGGTGGAGGGATTCAGCTCTGGGGCCAACGTCCTGACTTTC	CASSPVEGFSSGANVLTF
TRBV5-1	.	.	TRBJ1-5	TGCGCCAGCAGCTTGGTCTCCAGGGGCAATCAGCCCCAGCATTTT	CASSLVSRGNQPQHF
TRBV19	.	.	TRBJ2-5	TGTGCCAGTAGTATAGTGGAGAGGGAGACCCAGTACTTC	CASSIVERETQYF
TRBV5-5	.	once	TRBJ2-5	TGTGCCAGCAGCTTGGAACTGAGGGGGAGAGAGACCCAGTACTTC	CASSLELRGRETQYF
TRBV6-4	TRBD2	once	TRBJ2-5	TGTGCCAGCAGTGTCCGCGGGGGAGAGACCCAGTACTTC	CASSVRGGETQYF
TRBV11-2	TRBD2	.	TRBJ2-3	TGTGCCAGCAGCCCACGGGACCCCGAGCGGGGGGGCAAAGATACGCAGTATTTT	CASSPRDPERGGKDTQYF
TRBV18	TRBD1	.	TRBJ1-1	TGTGCCAGCAGCCGACAGGGGGGGATGAACACTGAAGCTTTCTTT	CASSRQGGMNTEAFF
TRBV11-2	.	.	TRBJ2-1	TGTGCCAGCAGCTTAGCGGGAGACGCCAGCCGGGAGTTCTTC	CASSLAGDASREFF
TRBV5-5	.	.	TRBJ1-1	TGTGCCAGCAGCTTCTGGAACACTGAAGCTTTCTTT	CASSFWNTEAFF
TRBV28	.	.	TRBJ2-7	TGTGCCAGCAGTTCCCGGACATTCGTCTTATACGAGCAGTACTTC	CASSSRTFVLYEQYF
TRBV3-1/TRBV3-2	.	.	TRBJ1-3	TGTGCCAGCAGCCGAGTCCGGGCTGGAAACACCATATATTTT	CASSRVRAGNTIYF
TRBV4-3	TRBD1	.	TRBJ2-1	TGCGCCAGCAGCCAAGAGTTCGTGGGACAGAGGAATGAGCAGTTCTTC	CASSQEFVGQRNEQFF
TRBV19	TRBD2	.	TRBJ2-5	TGTGCCAGTAGTATTATACCGGGACTAGCCCAAGAGACCCAGTACTTC	CASSIIPGLAQETQYF
TRBV28	TRBD1	once	TRBJ1-1	TGTGCCAGCAGTCCGACAGGGATACGCGCCACTGAAGCTTTCTTT	CASSPTGIRATEAFF
TRBV9	TRBD2	few	TRBJ2-2	TGTGCCAGCAGAAACCCGGGACTAGGAAACACCGGGGAGCTGTTTTTT	CASRNPGLGNTGELFF
TRBV2	TRBD2	once	TRBJ2-1	TGTGCCAGCAGCCCTAGCGGGGGGGCCGGAAATGAGCAGTTCTTC	CASSPSGGAGNEQFF
TRBV7-9	TRBD1	.	TRBJ2-7	TGTGCCAGCAGCGAGCCCTTGACAGGGAAAGGCGAGCAGTACTTC	CASSEPLTGKGEQYF
TRBV19	TRBD2	.	TRBJ2-1	TGTGCCAGTAGTAAGGCGGGAGGGACAAGTGAGCAGTTCTTC	CASSKAGGTSEQFF
TRBV2	.	.	TRBJ1-5	TGTGCCAGCAGTTCCCAAGTAGGCAATCAGCCCCAGCATTTT	CASSSQVGNQPQHF
TRBV5-1	.	.	TRBJ2-5	TGCGCCAGCAGCCAAGGACGGGGAGAGACCCAGTACTTC	CASSQGRGETQYF
TRBV29-1	TRBD2	.	TRBJ2-5	TGCAGCGTGCACAACCCCGGGACTATAGAGACCCAGTACTTC	CSVHNPGTIETQYF
TRBV11-3	TRBD2	.	TRBJ2-1	TGTGCCAGCAGCTTACTAGCGGGAGTTAATGAGCAGTTCTTC	CASSLLAGVNEQFF
TRBV5-1	.	.	TRBJ2-5	TGCGCCAGCAGCTTGCAGGGTTCCCTGGTTCAAGAGACCCAGTACTTC	CASSLQGSLVQETQYF
TRBV28	.	.	TRBJ1-2	TGTGCCAGCAGTTCCGTTCAGGGTGGGGGCTACACCTTC	CASSSVQGGGYTF